This entry lists 2 T cell receptor beta chains sequenced from one sample in a study of T cell changes during pregnancy in multiple sclerosis. Only in-frame clones appear in the TCRdb table, and some are missing; sequencing was by immunoSEQ multiplex PCR. The sample holds tens of thousands of clones, 80% to 95% seen once. This specimen consisted of peripheral blood, obtained before pregnancy. The receptors derive from a female donor with multiple sclerosis, enrolled in a pregnancy study.

The rearrangement joins TRBV11-2 to TRBJ2-5; D is unclear. V gave up 4 bases and J gave up 5 bases, with 11 bases separating them. The CDR3 length is 13 residues. CDR1 and CDR2 (germline): SGHAT, FQNNGV. CDR3 sequence reads: CASSSLPPETQYF. For the CDR3, the DNA is TGTGCCAGCAGCTCACTGCCCCCCGAGACCCAGTACTTC.

This clone appeared once. J is TRBJ1-5 and V is TRBV2, with D unclear. CDR1 is SNHLY, CDR2 FYNNEI, per germline. V lost 3 bases and J 7 bases, leaving 19 bases between the germline ends. CDR3 length: 16 residues. The CDR3 is CASSDGIREGLQPQHF. For the CDR3, the DNA is TGTGCCAGCAGTGACGGTATTCGGGAGGGATTGCAGCCCCAGCATTTT.